This T cell receptor (beta chain) is from a study of blood T cell repertoires in COVID-19. Overall study context: T cells, B-cell-depleted T cells, or PBMCs supplied cDNA or gDNA.

Original processing methods: Cell counts per sample came from amplifying reference gene primers. Repertoires were generated with immunoSEQ multiplex PCR, while TCRdb's copy carries only in-frame clones and drops some. V and J calls and clone size are those listed in that table; D and trimming were worked out from the DNA. The sample consists of roughly 340,000 clones, around 86% of them appearing once. Followed over time, Seattle patients had been enrolled while infection was active. A single count supports this clone. The same CDR3 arises from other DNA sequences in this sample as well. V was clipped by 4 bases and J by 3 bases, with 16 bases between them. Germline V gene lookup returns CDR1 SGHRS and CDR2 YFSETQ. The CDR3 extends over 15 amino acids.

The chain recombines TRBV5-1 with TRBJ1-2, with a weak D call TRBD1 (6 bases). The TCR sequence derives from a woman aged 50 to 65 with COVID-19, enrolled during active disease. The sample comprised peripheral blood. As DNA, the CDR3 is TGCGCCAGCAGCCCGGGGGGGGGCGCAGACTATGGCTACACCTTC. Its translation is CASSPGGGADYGYTF.